The 30 T cell receptor beta chains below were found in one sample sequenced in a study of blood T cell repertoires in COVID-19. Sequenced by immunoSEQ multiplex PCR; TCRdb stores in-frame clones only, minus some. The top ten clones hold about 4% of a sample with about 260,000 clones, more than 80% of them seen once. The material sequenced was PBMCs or T cells enriched from blood (not recorded which). These receptors were taken from a woman aged 30 to 39 with acute COVID-19.

This clone occurred once. V gene TRBV2 combines with J gene TRBJ1-6; unclear D gene. The CDR3 totals 15 residues. Trimming removed 3 bases from V and 10 bases from J, with 16 bases in between. Germline values: CDR1 SNHLY, CDR2 FYNNEI. DNA for the CDR3: TGTGCCAGCAGTGACACAAAATCCAATGTCTCACCCCTCCACTTT. Protein sequence: CASSDTKSNVSPLHF.

V gene TRBV19 combines with J gene TRBJ2-7; 8 bases line up with TRBD1. J lost 2 bases, V lost 3 bases, and 6 bases had no gene match. CDR1 and CDR2 from the germline V gene are LNHDA and SQIVND (reference sequence). The CDR3 is made up of 15 amino acids. The CDR3 spells CASSISVTGAYEQYF. CDR3 nucleotide sequence: TGTGCCAGTAGTATTTCGGTGACAGGGGCCTACGAGCAGTACTTC.

V gene TRBV30 combines with J gene TRBJ1-1; 7 bases fit TRBD1. Per germline, CDR1 GTSNPN and CDR2 SVGIG (reference sequence). J gave up 6 bases and V 0 bases, and 4 bases lay outside the gene matches. The CDR3 has 13 amino acids. CDR3 DNA: TGTGCCTGGAGTGTACAGGGGCTAGCTGAAGCTTTCTTT. The encoded protein is CAWSVQGLAEAFF.

The chain couples TRBV27 to TRBJ1-4, with 11 bases aligning to TRBD1. CDR3 length: 14 amino acids. Per germline, CDR1 MNHEY and CDR2 SMNVEV (reference sequence). V lost 6 bases and J lost 7; bases outside the gene matches: 4. CDR3 DNA sequence: TGTGCCAGCAGCCCGGACAGGGGGCCTGAAAAACTGTTTTTT. It codes for CASSPDRGPEKLFF.

V usage is TRBV6-4 and J usage is TRBJ2-1, with D perhaps TRBD1 (6 bases). CDR1 is MRHNA, CDR2 SNTAGT, per germline. Deletions cut 5 bases from V and 5 bases from J, with 10 bases between. The CDR3 loop spans 13 amino acids. The CDR3: CASSPGTNNEQFF. The CDR3 bases are TGTGCCAGCAGTCCCGGGACAAACAATGAGCAGTTCTTC.

The chain joins TRBV11-2 to TRBJ2-5; 8 bases are shared with TRBD1. Germline CDR1 reads SGHAT; CDR2 reads FQNNGV. J was trimmed by 5 bases and V by 4 bases; bases with no gene match: 15. CDR3 length: 17 residues. CDR3 protein: CASSSGQGTGFGETQYF. CDR3 bases: TGTGCCAGCAGCTCAGGACAGGGTACGGGGTTCGGGGAGACCCAGTACTTC.

The DNA of the CDR3 is TGCAGCGTTGGAGGGTGGGAGGGCTCCTACGAGCAGTACTTC. It codes for CSVGGWEGSYEQYF. The J gene is TRBJ2-7, the V gene TRBV29-1; the match to TRBD2 covers 7 bases. J gave up 0 bases and V 4 bases, and 6 bases lay outside the gene matches. Germline V gene data show CDR1 as SQVTM and CDR2 as ANQGSEA. CDR3 length: 14 amino acids.

This clone was detected a few times. The gene calls are TRBV7-3 and TRBJ2-2; 10 nucleotides align to TRBD1. Germline V gene sequence: CDR1 SGHTA, CDR2 FQGTGA. The CDR3 is 14 residues long. Trimming took 5 bases from V and 6 from J; bases not matched to a gene: 3. CDR3 sequence: CASSPGQGSGELFF. The CDR3 nucleotides are TGTGCCAGCAGCCCGGGACAGGGGTCCGGGGAGCTGTTTTTT.

The rearrangement joins TRBV10-3 to TRBJ1-2; tentatively, D is TRBD1 (6 bases). Trimming took off 4 bases at V and 8 bases at J, with 11 bases between the two ends. This CDR3 comprises 12 residues. Germline-derived CDR1 and CDR2 are ENHRY and SYGVKD. The CDR3 DNA follows: TGTGCCATCAGTGGGACAGAAAGGGGCTACACCTTC. Amino acids: CAISGTERGYTF.

The chain has TRBV6-1 and TRBJ2-1; 7 bases agree with TRBD2. The ends lost 2 bases at V and 4 bases at J; junction bases unmatched: 5. This CDR3 comprises 15 residues. CDR1 is MNHNS and CDR2 is SASEGT in the germline V gene. The CDR3 region has the DNA TGTGCCAGCAGTGAAAAGGCGGGAGCGTACAATGAGCAGTTCTTC. It yields the protein CASSEKAGAYNEQFF.

This clone was seen once. V usage is TRBV7-8 and J usage is TRBJ2-2; D gene ambiguous. CDR1 is SGHVS and CDR2 is FQNEAQ in the germline V gene. The V gene lost 5 bases and the J gene lost 6 bases, with 7 bases spanning the gap. The CDR3 covers 12 residues. The CDR3 DNA reads TGTGCCAGCAGCCTGTATGCCGGGGAGCTGTTTTTT. Amino acids: CASSLYAGELFF. Filled out from reference TRBV7-8 and TRBJ2-2, the complete variable domain reads GAGVSQSPRYKVAKRGQDVALRCDPISGHVSLFWYQQALGQGPEFLTYFQNEAQLDKSGLPSDRFFAERPEGSVSTLKIQRTQQEDSAVYLCASSLYAGELFFGEGSRLTVL.

This chain joins TRBV7-2 and TRBJ2-7; the match to TRBD1 covers 9 bases. This CDR3 has 14 amino acids. In germline, CDR1 is SGHTA, CDR2 FQGNSA. V gave up 5 bases and J gave up 6 bases; unmatched junction bases: 8. The CDR3 protein is CASSRGTGMGEQYF. CDR3 nucleotides: TGTGCCAGCAGCAGAGGGACAGGGATGGGCGAGCAGTACTTC.

The gene calls are TRBV5-1 and TRBJ2-1; D perhaps matches TRBD1 (6 bases). The CDR3 extends over 16 amino acids. CDR1 and CDR2 from the germline V gene are SGHRS and YFSETQ. The V end lost 3 bases, the J end lost 1 base, and 14 bases lay between the germline ends. For the CDR3, the DNA is TGCGCCAGCAGCTGGGGGTTCCAGGGGTCCTACAATGAGCAGTTCTTC. This encodes CASSWGFQGSYNEQFF.

The V and J genes are TRBV27 and TRBJ1-3; D is ambiguous. CDR3 length: 15 residues. Trimming removed 6 bases at V and 0 bases at J, with 12 bases between. Germline V gene lookup returns CDR1 MNHEY and CDR2 SMNVEV (reference sequence). CDR3 in DNA: TGTGCCAGCAGGGCACAGCCGAGCTCTGGAAACACCATATATTTT. Translation: CASRAQPSSGNTIYF.

The chain employs TRBV18 and TRBJ2-4; D is possibly TRBD1 (6 bases). Germline V gives CDR1 KGHSH, CDR2 LQKENI. The length of the CDR3 is 15 residues. V lost 1 base, J lost 7 bases, and 14 bases lay in between. CDR3: CASSPRRTADNIQYF. The CDR3 DNA reads TGTGCCAGCTCACCACGACGGACAGCCGATAACATTCAGTACTTC.

This clone came up once. The chain links TRBV7-8 to TRBJ1-4; the D is unclear. Germline lookup yields CDR1 SGHVS and CDR2 FQNEAQ. V was cut by 5 bases and J by 5 bases, with 18 bases left in between. The CDR3 loop spans 16 amino acids. CDR3 in DNA: TGTGCCAGCAGCGCAAACCGGGTGGTCGGAAATGAAAAACTGTTTTTT. Its protein product is CASSANRVVGNEKLFF. The variable domain in full, with the rest retrieved from reference TRBV7-8 and TRBJ1-4, is GAGVSQSPRYKVAKRGQDVALRCDPISGHVSLFWYQQALGQGPEFLTYFQNEAQLDKSGLPSDRFFAERPEGSVSTLKIQRTQQEDSAVYLCASSANRVVGNEKLFFGSGTQLSVL.

The chain has TRBV19 and TRBJ1-5; 11 bases are shared with TRBD1. Germline CDR1 and CDR2: LNHDA and SQIVND (reference sequence). V shed 7 bases, J shed 6 bases, and the junction held 2 bases outside the gene matches. CDR3 length: 13 amino acids. CDR3 loop: CASNGQGAQPQHF. CDR3 DNA sequence: TGTGCCAGTAATGGACAGGGGGCTCAGCCCCAGCATTTT.

CDR3 sequence: CAWTLQGNEKLFF. The CDR3 bases are TGTGCCTGGACCCTACAGGGGAATGAAAAACTGTTTTTT. The J gene is TRBJ1-4, the V gene TRBV30; 7 nucleotides line up with TRBD1. Losses at the gene ends were 4 bases for V and 5 bases for J; bases not matched to a gene: 4. Germline lookup yields CDR1 GTSNPN and CDR2 SVGIG (reference sequence). This CDR3 has 13 residues.

This clone appeared once. V and J are TRBV7-2 and TRBJ2-7; the match to TRBD2 covers 9 bases. V lost 1 base, J lost 0 bases, and 4 bases stayed unmatched. The germline V gene encodes CDR1 SGHTA and CDR2 FQGNSA. This CDR3 region has 16 residues. In DNA, the CDR3 is TGTGCCAGCAGCTTAGAAGGCGGGAGGGGCTCCTACGAGCAGTACTTC. This codes for CASSLEGGRGSYEQYF.

In this sample, this clone turned up once. The V call is TRBV21-1, the J call TRBJ2-6; the D call TRBD1 from the table was never checked on the DNA. TRBV21-1 is annotated as a pseudogene. CDR3 length: 16 residues. The CDR3: CASSKKDSSGANVLTF. In DNA, the CDR3 is TGTGCCAGCAGCAAAAAGGACAGCTCTGGGGCCAACGTCCTGACTTTC.

This rearrangement joins TRBV27 to TRBJ2-2, with unresolved D. CDR3 length equals 13 residues. Trimming cost V 5 bases and J 0 bases, with 4 bases left between them. Germline CDR1 MNHEY, CDR2 SMNVEV (reference sequence). CDR3: CASSTTNTGELFF. The CDR3 DNA follows: TGTGCCAGCAGTACAACGAACACCGGGGAGCTGTTTTTT.

V usage is TRBV15 and J usage is TRBJ2-3, with 9 bases aligning to TRBD2. The germline V gene encodes CDR1 LNHNV and CDR2 YYDKDF (reference sequence). J was trimmed by 6 bases and V by 5 bases; bases with no gene match: 12. This CDR3 is built from 16 residues. The CDR3 nucleotides are TGTGCCACCAGCGCTAGCGGGCGGGAGGGCCCCGATACGCAGTATTTT. As protein: CATSASGREGPDTQYF.

The count of this clone is one. The V and J genes are TRBV11-2 and TRBJ2-2; D call uncertain. The V end was cut by 5 bases, the J end by 2 bases, with 9 bases between. The CDR3 runs 14 residues. Germline CDR1 and CDR2: SGHAT and FQNNGV. CDR3 nucleotides: TGTGCCAGCAGCCCTATAGTTAACACCGGGGAGCTGTTTTTT. Translation: CASSPIVNTGELFF.

V usage is TRBV4-3 and J usage is TRBJ2-7; no reliable D call. Trimming took off 1 base at V and 3 bases at J, with 10 bases between the two ends. The germline gives CDR1 LGHNA, CDR2 YSLEER. The CDR3 extends over 14 amino acids. This CDR3 is CASSQGGAYYEQYF. The CDR3 region has the DNA TGCGCCAGCAGCCAAGGAGGTGCCTACTACGAGCAGTACTTC.

This clone was seen a single time. The V call is TRBV7-9, the J call TRBJ2-7; TRBD1 is a possible D gene (5 bases). The CDR3 has 14 residues. Germline loops: CDR1 SEHNR, CDR2 FQNEAQ (reference sequence). V was trimmed by 0 bases and J by 3 bases, leaving 9 bases between them. DNA of the CDR3: TGTGCCAGCAGCTTAGCGGGGCATGACTACGAGCAGTACTTC. Translated: CASSLAGHDYEQYF. The variable domain in full, with the rest retrieved from reference TRBV7-9 and TRBJ2-7, is DTGVSQNPRHKITKRGQNVTFRCDPISEHNRLYWYRQTLGQGPEFLTYFQNEAQLEKSRLLSDRFSAERPKGSFSTLEIQRTEQGDSAMYLCASSLAGHDYEQYFGPGTRLTVT.

This clone was recorded once. The rearrangement uses TRBV7-3 and TRBJ2-3; TRBD2 matches at 7 bases. J gave up 0 bases and V 4 bases, and 10 bases lay outside the gene matches. The CDR3 runs to 17 residues. Germline lookup yields CDR1 SGHTA and CDR2 FQGTGA. This CDR3 reads CASSSNLGLTSTDTQYF. The CDR3 region has the DNA TGTGCCAGCAGCTCGAACCTGGGACTAACCAGCACAGATACGCAGTATTTT.

V usage is TRBV3-1 (or the pseudogene TRBV3-2) and J usage is TRBJ2-1; TRBD2 is a possible D gene (5 bases). V lost 0 bases and J lost 2, with 14 bases in between. The germline V gene has CDR1 LGHDT and CDR2 YNNKEL (reference sequence). The CDR3 sequence is 17 residues long. The chain's CDR3 is CASSQDSTSGAYNEQFF. CDR3 sequence (DNA): TGTGCCAGCAGCCAAGATTCGACGAGCGGAGCCTACAATGAGCAGTTCTTC.

The V call is TRBV15, the J call TRBJ2-7, with D possibly TRBD1 on 7 matching bases. V gave up 1 base and J gave up 1 base, with 14 bases separating them. The CDR3 is 16 amino acids. Germline CDR1 and CDR2: LNHNV and YYDKDF (reference sequence). DNA of the CDR3: TGTGCCACCAGCAGAGCGTTGGAGGGACAGTCCTACGAGCAGTACTTC. Its translation: CATSRALEGQSYEQYF.

The chain uses TRBV5-8 and TRBJ1-5, with D perhaps TRBD1 (6 bases). Deletions cut 0 bases from V and 9 bases from J, with 13 bases between. The CDR3 sequence is 14 residues long. In germline, CDR1 is SGHTS, CDR2 YDEGEE. The DNA for the CDR3 is TGTGCCAGCAGCTTGGGGGACACCGGTAGGCCCCAGCATTTT. It translates to CASSLGDTGRPQHF.

The rearrangement uses TRBV18 and TRBJ2-7, with D tentatively TRBD1 (5 bases). Germline lookup yields CDR1 KGHSH and CDR2 LQKENI. V lost 0 bases and J lost 2, with 11 bases in between. The CDR3 has 15 residues. This chain's CDR3 is CASSPPGDRAYEQYF. The CDR3 DNA reads as TGTGCCAGCTCACCACCAGGGGATAGGGCCTACGAGCAGTACTTC.